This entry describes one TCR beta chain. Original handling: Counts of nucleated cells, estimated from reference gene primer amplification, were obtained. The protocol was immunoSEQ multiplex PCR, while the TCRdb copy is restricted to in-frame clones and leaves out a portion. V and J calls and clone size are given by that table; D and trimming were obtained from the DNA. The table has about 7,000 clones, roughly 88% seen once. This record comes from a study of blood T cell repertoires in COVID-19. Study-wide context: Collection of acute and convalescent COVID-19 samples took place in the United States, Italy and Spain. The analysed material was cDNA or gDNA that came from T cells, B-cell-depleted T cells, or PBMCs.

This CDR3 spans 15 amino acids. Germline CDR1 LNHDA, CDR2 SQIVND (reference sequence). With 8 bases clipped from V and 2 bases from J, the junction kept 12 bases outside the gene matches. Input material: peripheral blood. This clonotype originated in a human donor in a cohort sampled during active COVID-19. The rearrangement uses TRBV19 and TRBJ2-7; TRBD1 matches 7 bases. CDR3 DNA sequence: TGTGCCAGTGCCAGGGGCCAGGGGGAGACCTACGAGCAGTACTTC. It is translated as CASARGQGETYEQYF.